The 32 T cell receptor beta chains reported below all come from one sample, sequenced in a study of immune evolution from preneoplasia to lung adenocarcinoma. Sequenced by immunoSEQ multiplex PCR; TCRdb stores in-frame clones only, minus some. Of some 7,200 clones detected, approximately 89% appear once; the ten largest clones hold under 5%. The specimen sequenced was FFPE invasive lung adenocarcinoma tissue. The receptor set was obtained from a person aged 50-70 years with lung adenocarcinoma.

The rearrangement links TRBV29-1 to TRBJ1-5; weak D call: TRBD1 (6 bases). The V end lost 6 bases, the J end lost 0 bases, and 12 bases lay between the germline ends. CDR3 length: 14 residues. Germline V gene data show CDR1 as SQVTM and CDR2 as ANQGSEA. The CDR3 nucleotides are TGCAGCGTCGCTACAGGGTATAGCAATCAGCCCCAGCATTTT. Amino acids: CSVATGYSNQPQHF.

This rearrangement joins TRBV14 to TRBJ2-1; 10 bases match TRBD2. J gave up 1 base and V 4 bases, and 1 base lay outside the gene matches. This CDR3 contains 15 residues. Germline V CDR1 and CDR2: SGHDN, FVKESK. CDR3 bases: TGTGCCAGCAGCCCACTAGCGGGGTCCTACAATGAGCAGTTCTTC. It codes for CASSPLAGSYNEQFF.

The rearrangement uses TRBV10-2 and TRBJ1-5, with 7 positions matching TRBD1. Germline values: CDR1 WSHSY, CDR2 SAAADI. V lost 5 bases and J lost 7; bases outside the gene matches: 5. CDR3 length: 13 residues. CDR3 sequence: CASSYGQAQPQHF. The CDR3 DNA reads as TGCGCCAGCAGTTATGGACAGGCGCAGCCCCAGCATTTT.

The chain employs TRBV28 and TRBJ2-5; no clear D gene. The CDR3 covers 14 residues. CDR1 and CDR2 from the germline V gene are MDHEN and SYDVKM. Trimming took off 2 bases at V and 2 bases at J, with 9 bases between the two ends. The CDR3 loop reads CASSLLSRQETQYF. The CDR3 DNA sequence: TGTGCCAGCAGTTTACTGTCGAGACAAGAGACCCAGTACTTC.

The CDR3 DNA follows: TGTGCCAGCAGCCCCAGCCGGGCGACGACATCCTACGAGCAGTACTTC. This sequence encodes CASSPSRATTSYEQYF. The V call is TRBV9, the J call TRBJ2-7; the D is unclear. The V gene lost 4 bases and the J gene lost 1 base, with 18 bases spanning the gap. The CDR3 consists of 16 residues. Germline CDR1 reads SGDLS; CDR2 reads YYNGEE. Based on the CDR3 plus reference TRBV9 and TRBJ2-7, the full variable domain is DSGVTQTPKHLITATGQRVTLRCSPRSGDLSVYWYQQSLDQGLQFLIQYYNGEERAKGNILERFSAQQFPDLHSELNLSSLELGDSALYFCASSPSRATTSYEQYFGPGTRLTVT.

This chain connects TRBV28 to TRBJ2-5; 8 bases fit TRBD2. The CDR3 runs 15 residues. Germline-derived CDR1 and CDR2 are MDHEN and SYDVKM. With V trimmed by 7 bases and J by 2 bases, 9 bases remained unmatched. The CDR3 spells CASTLGGRPQETQYF. Written as DNA, the CDR3 is TGTGCCAGCACCCTGGGCGGGAGGCCACAAGAGACCCAGTACTTC.

The chain couples TRBV2 to TRBJ2-7; a possible D gene is TRBD2 (5 bases). The CDR3 sequence is 13 residues long. V gave up 3 bases and J gave up 6 bases, with 12 bases separating them. Germline-derived CDR1 and CDR2 are SNHLY and FYNNEI. This CDR3 is CASSDRTLPEQYF. CDR3 sequence (DNA): TGTGCCAGCAGTGATCGGACTTTGCCCGAGCAGTACTTC.

The chain uses TRBV28 and TRBJ2-7, with D tentatively TRBD2 (7 bases). V lost 6 bases and J lost 3, with 15 bases in between. The CDR3 length is 14 residues. Germline V lookup: CDR1 MDHEN, CDR2 SYDVKM. CDR3 nucleotide sequence: TGTGCCAGCAGGGGGGCCTCGGGAGGCTACGAGCAGTACTTC. Its translation: CASRGASGGYEQYF.

The chain couples TRBV5-1 to TRBJ2-1, with D perhaps matching TRBD1 (5 bases). Between the trimmed V and J ends, which lost 2 bases and 10 bases, there was a span of 13 bases. The CDR3 sequence is 13 residues long. The germline gives CDR1 SGHRS, CDR2 YFSETQ. Here the CDR3 reads CASSFTGGQEQFF. The DNA for the CDR3 is TGCGCCAGCAGCTTTACAGGTGGTCAAGAGCAGTTCTTC.

The gene calls are TRBV11-3 and TRBJ2-3, with unresolved D. Looked up from germline, CDR1 is SGHNT and CDR2 is YENEEA. The CDR3 is 13 residues long. V gave up 5 bases and J gave up 6 bases, with 12 bases separating them. As DNA, the CDR3 is TGTGCCAGCAGCCCGCGCCCCTTTGATACGCAGTATTTT. Translated, it gives CASSPRPFDTQYF.

The V and J genes are TRBV27 and TRBJ2-1; D is ambiguous. Germline V gives CDR1 MNHEY, CDR2 SMNVEV (reference sequence). Trimming left V 5 bases short and J 10 bases short, with 12 bases between. The CDR3 loop spans 12 amino acids. As DNA, the CDR3 is TGTGCCAGCAGTCAGATTCTAGGAGAGCAGTTCTTC. Amino acids: CASSQILGEQFF.

The V gene is TRBV21-1, the J gene TRBJ2-1; the table assigns TRBD1, which was not confirmed against the DNA. TRBV21-1 is an annotated pseudogene. The CDR3 length is 15 residues. DNA for the CDR3: TGTGCCAGCAGCAAGGGACAGGGGAGGGGCAATGAGCAGTTCTTC. This encodes CASSKGQGRGNEQFF.

The chain combines TRBV25-1 with TRBJ2-1; 9 nucleotides match TRBD1. The germline V gene encodes CDR1 MGHDK and CDR2 SYGVNS. V shed 2 bases, J shed 11 bases, and the junction held 10 bases outside the gene matches. The CDR3 extends over 15 amino acids. CDR3: CASSEPGTGKNQQFF. CDR3 DNA: TGTGCCAGCAGTGAACCGGGGACAGGGAAAAATCAGCAGTTCTTC.

J is TRBJ1-2 and V is TRBV18, with TRBD1 as a possible D gene (6 bases). This CDR3 is 17 amino acids long. The germline gives CDR1 KGHSH, CDR2 LQKENI. Trimming took off 2 bases at V and 7 bases at J, with 23 bases between the two ends. CDR3: CASSPSLGTLQGFGYTF. The CDR3 nucleotides read TGTGCCAGCTCACCAAGCCTGGGGACATTACAAGGGTTTGGCTACACCTTC.

This clone turned up a few times. J is TRBJ2-1 and V is TRBV5-8; 7 bases are shared with TRBD1. The CDR3 contains 15 residues. The junction had 6 bases not matched to a gene; V was cut back by 4 bases and J by 2 bases. Looked up from germline, CDR1 is SGHTS and CDR2 is YDEGEE. DNA for the CDR3: TGTGCCAGCAGCCCCGGGACAGATCCCTACAATGAGCAGTTCTTC. It yields the protein CASSPGTDPYNEQFF.

This rearrangement joins TRBV5-6 to TRBJ2-7; D is undetermined. Germline values: CDR1 SGHDT, CDR2 YYEEEE. The length of the CDR3 is 13 residues. Trimming shortened V by 5 bases and J by 4 bases, and 13 bases separated the two germline ends. CDR3 sequence reads: CASSQWGIYEQYF. CDR3 sequence (DNA): TGTGCCAGCAGTCAATGGGGAATTTACGAGCAGTACTTC. Variable domain in full (rest from reference TRBV5-6 and TRBJ2-7): DAGVTQSPTHLIKTRGQQVTLRCSPKSGHDTVSWYQQALGQGPQFIFQYYEEEERQRGNFPDRFSGHQFPNYSSELNVNALLLGDSALYLCASSQWGIYEQYFGPGTRLTVT.

V is TRBV28 and J is TRBJ1-4; no clear D gene. The CDR3 spans 14 residues. The germline V and J ends were trimmed by 6 bases and 0 bases, with 8 bases remaining between them. From germline, CDR1 is MDHEN and CDR2 SYDVKM. CDR3 in amino acids: CASSRGATNEKLFF. CDR3 coding DNA: TGTGCCAGCAGCCGGGGTGCAACTAATGAAAAACTGTTTTTT.

V usage is TRBV7-9 and J usage is TRBJ2-2, with 12 bases lining up with TRBD2. The V segment lost 2 bases and the J segment 6 bases; nucleotides outside the gene matches: 13. Germline CDR1 reads SEHNR; CDR2 reads FQNEAQ (reference sequence). The CDR3 is 19 amino acids. In DNA, the CDR3 is TGTGCCAGCAGCTTACAAAGTACGGGACTAGCGGGTACGTCCGGGGAGCTGTTTTTT. Amino acids: CASSLQSTGLAGTSGELFF.

This clone was detected a few times. Other DNA sequences in this specimen translate into the identical CDR3. The CDR3 DNA sequence: TGTGCCAGCTCACCTCCTTATAGCGGGCAAGAGACCCAGTACTTC. This encodes CASSPPYSGQETQYF. The chain carries TRBV18 and TRBJ2-5; 7 positions match TRBD2. The germline gives CDR1 KGHSH, CDR2 LQKENI. J lost 2 bases, V lost 3 bases, and 6 bases had no gene match. The length of the CDR3 is 15 residues. Full variable domain (outside the CDR3, taken from reference TRBV18 and TRBJ2-5): NAGVMQNPRHLVRRRGQEARLRCSPMKGHSHVYWYRQLPEEGLKFMVYLQKENIIDESGMPKERFSAEFPKEGPSILRIQQVVRGDSAAYFCASSPPYSGQETQYFGPGTRLLVL.

The chain links TRBV5-1 to TRBJ2-6; D gene ambiguous. The CDR3 spans 16 residues. The V gene lost 0 bases and the J gene lost 2 bases, with 9 bases spanning the gap. Germline lookup yields CDR1 SGHRS and CDR2 YFSETQ. CDR3 in DNA: TGCGCCAGCAGCTTGGCCATGTCGGCTGGGGCCAACGTCCTGACTTTC. Encoded protein: CASSLAMSAGANVLTF.

The V call is TRBV27, the J call TRBJ2-6; 11 bases line up with TRBD1. Losses at the gene ends were 4 bases for V and 2 bases for J; bases not matched to a gene: 4. CDR3 length: 17 residues. The germline gives CDR1 MNHEY, CDR2 SMNVEV (reference sequence). CDR3 region: CASSSPGQGAGANVLTF. In DNA form, the CDR3 reads TGTGCCAGCAGTTCTCCGGGACAGGGGGCTGGGGCCAACGTCCTGACTTTC.

The chain joins TRBV9 to TRBJ2-1, with a possible D match to TRBD2 (5 bases). V gave up 0 bases and J gave up 7 bases, with 11 bases separating them. Germline V gene lookup returns CDR1 SGDLS and CDR2 YYNGEE. The CDR3 spans 14 residues. Here the CDR3 reads CASSVGGSLNEQFF. Written as DNA, the CDR3 is TGTGCCAGCAGCGTAGGTGGGAGTTTGAATGAGCAGTTCTTC.

The rearrangement uses TRBV21-1 and TRBJ2-1; TRBD2, the table's D call, lacks a check against the DNA. TRBV21-1 is a documented pseudogene. The CDR3 has 19 amino acids. CDR3 DNA sequence: TGTGCCAGCAGCAACTATCTGGGGAGCGTCCTAAGGGCCTACAATGAGCAGTTCTTC. Its translation: CASSNYLGSVLRAYNEQFF.

The chain uses TRBV28 and TRBJ2-1, with 8 bases that match TRBD2. Trimming at V came to 2 bases and at J to 4 bases, leaving 10 bases not matched to a gene. The CDR3 length is 17 residues. Germline-derived CDR1 and CDR2 are MDHEN and SYDVKM. The CDR3 bases are TGTGCCAGCAGTTTAAATGTTCGGCGGGAGGAGTACAATGAGCAGTTCTTC. Residues: CASSLNVRREEYNEQFF. The complete variable domain, with remaining parts taken from reference TRBV28 and TRBJ2-1, reads DVKVTQSSRYLVKRTGEKVFLECVQDMDHENMFWYRQDPGLGLRLIYFSYDVKMKEKGDIPEGYSVSREKKERFSLILESASTNQTSMYLCASSLNVRREEYNEQFFGPGTRLTVL.

The gene calls are TRBV5-1 and TRBJ2-7; 9 nucleotides align to TRBD1. Germline CDR1 is SGHRS and CDR2 is YFSETQ. This CDR3 is 16 amino acids long. The trim removed 0 bases at V and 6 bases at J, leaving 10 bases unmatched. The CDR3: CASSLAPGQGAPEQYF. The CDR3 bases are TGCGCCAGCAGCTTGGCCCCGGGACAGGGAGCACCCGAGCAGTACTTC.

The V gene is TRBV5-1, the J gene TRBJ1-4; D may be TRBD1 (5 bases). The CDR3 has 15 amino acids. Trimming cost V 0 bases and J 7 bases, with 13 bases left between them. CDR1 is SGHRS and CDR2 is YFSETQ in the germline V gene. The CDR3 nucleotides read TGCGCCAGCAGCTTGGCGGGCAGGGTGGTTGAAAAACTGTTTTTT. Translated: CASSLAGRVVEKLFF.

The V gene is TRBV7-2, the J gene TRBJ2-7; D uncertain. Germline V gene data show CDR1 as SGHTA and CDR2 as FQGNSA. This CDR3 is 14 amino acids long. V dropped 5 bases and J dropped 2 bases, with 13 bases sitting between them. CDR3 region: CASSNYLETYEQYF. CDR3 in DNA: TGTGCCAGCAGCAATTACTTAGAGACCTACGAGCAGTACTTC.

The chain joins TRBV21-1 to TRBJ2-5; the DNA was not compared with TRBD1, the D call given in the table. TRBV21-1 is assigned pseudogene status. This CDR3 contains 14 residues. CDR3 bases: TGTGCCAGCAGTGAAGAGGGGGCCCAAGAGACCCAGTACTTC. Translating it yields CASSEEGAQETQYF.

The chain links TRBV5-6 to TRBJ2-7; D is ambiguous. Trimming pared 5 bases from V and 2 bases from J, leaving 14 bases between. Germline assignment: CDR1 SGHDT and CDR2 YYEEEE. The CDR3 extends over 14 amino acids. The CDR3 spells CASRGRGRAYEQYF. In nucleotides, the CDR3 is TGTGCCAGCAGAGGACGAGGAAGAGCCTACGAGCAGTACTTC.

This chain joins TRBV18 and TRBJ2-1, with 11 bases that match TRBD1. Germline V gene data show CDR1 as KGHSH and CDR2 as LQKENI. Germline trimming cut 2 bases from V and 7 bases from J; bases unmatched to any gene: 4. CDR3 length equals 15 residues. CDR3 DNA sequence: TGTGCCAGCTCACCAGGGACAGGGGGTGAAAATGAGCAGTTCTTC. Protein sequence: CASSPGTGGENEQFF.

J is TRBJ1-1 and V is TRBV18; 9 nucleotides line up with TRBD1. V was pared by 5 bases and J by 5 bases, with 9 bases of the junction left unmatched. The CDR3 contains 15 residues. Looked up from germline, CDR1 is KGHSH and CDR2 is LQKENI. DNA for the CDR3: TGTGCCAGCTCAAGAGGGACAGGGCCGGAAACTGAAGCTTTCTTT. This codes for CASSRGTGPETEAFF.

This clone appeared once. V is TRBV6-6 and J is TRBJ1-2, with TRBD1 identical over 9 bases. Germline assignment: CDR1 MNHNY and CDR2 SVGAGI (reference sequence). The junction had 9 bases not matched to a gene; V was cut back by 2 bases and J by 8 bases. The CDR3 is 15 residues long. CDR3 region: CASSYRDREARGYTF. The CDR3 bases are TGTGCCAGCAGTTACCGGGACAGGGAGGCCAGGGGCTACACCTTC.